The 6 T cell receptor beta chains in this list originate from one sample, sequenced in a study of cytomegalovirus exposure and HLA in healthy donors. In the PCR, 60 Vbeta and 13 Jbeta primers were used. TCRdb's table, derived via immunoSEQ multiplex PCR, lists solely in-frame clones and lacks some. This sample has some 180,000 clones, with around 77% found just once. Sequencing input: PBMCs. Source of these receptors: a woman younger than 45 in good health and CMV-seronegative.

The genes are TRBV6-4 and TRBJ1-1; D ambiguous. Germline lookup yields CDR1 MRHNA and CDR2 SNTAGT. The CDR3 consists of 13 residues. The germline V and J ends were trimmed by 3 bases and 4 bases, with 9 bases remaining between them. CDR3 nucleotides: TGTGCCAGCAGTGAGAGCGTGAGCACTGAAGCTTTCTTT. Translation: CASSESVSTEAFF.

This chain's CDR3 is CASSLKGTANEKLFF. The CDR3 DNA reads as TGTGCCAGCAGCTTGAAAGGGACAGCTAATGAAAAACTGTTTTTT. The chain uses TRBV5-5 and TRBJ1-4; the match to TRBD1 covers 7 bases. Germline V gene data show CDR1 as SGHKS and CDR2 as YYEKEE (reference sequence). The V segment lost 1 base and the J segment 3 bases; nucleotides outside the gene matches: 3. This CDR3 has 15 residues.

The chain recombines TRBV12-5 with TRBJ1-2; 12 bases fit TRBD1. CDR3 length: 14 amino acids. CDR1 is LGHNT and CDR2 is FRNRAP in the germline V gene. After removal of 4 bases from V and 7 bases from J, the junction contained 4 bases not matched to a gene. CDR3: CASGSGQGAGGYTF. CDR3 DNA sequence: TGTGCTAGTGGTTCGGGACAGGGGGCAGGTGGCTACACCTTC.

The chain has TRBV5-8 and TRBJ1-5; perhaps TRBD1 as D (5 bases). CDR1 is SGHTS, CDR2 YDEGEE, per germline. V shed 4 bases and J shed 5 bases, with 16 bases lying between them. This CDR3 is 15 amino acids long. Written as DNA, the CDR3 is TGTGCCAGCAGCCGACGGGTTGGGGGGTATCAGCCCCAGCATTTT. It is translated as CASSRRVGGYQPQHF.

V is TRBV2 and J is TRBJ1-1; D unresolved. V was clipped by 7 bases and J by 1 base, with 4 bases between them. The CDR3 spans 11 residues. Germline values: CDR1 SNHLY, CDR2 FYNNEI. CDR3 nucleotide sequence: TGTGCCAGCAAGAGGAACACTGAAGCTTTCTTT. It translates to CASKRNTEAFF.

This chain links TRBV29-1 with TRBJ2-7; tentative D call: TRBD2 (5 bases). The length of the CDR3 is 17 residues. Trimming removed 2 bases at V and 2 bases at J, with 22 bases between. Germline V gene data show CDR1 as SQVTM and CDR2 as ANQGSEA. CDR3: CSVETRGDSEPTYEQYF. The DNA for the CDR3 is TGCAGCGTTGAAACTAGAGGAGACTCCGAGCCTACCTACGAGCAGTACTTC.